The rows below give T cell receptor beta chains drawn from one sample of a study of T cell repertoires in cytomegalovirus infection. Their cognate antigens are unknown. TCRdb reprocessed the reads with MiXCR, giving one entry per CDR3 protein. The data hold around 710,000 distinct CDR3 sequences, with just under 30% observed a single time. The specimen was cultured CD8+ T cells from PBMCs, collected from culture after CMV antigen stimulation. The source of these receptors is a human donor in good health (CMV status not recorded). Some clones in this sample may be carry-over from other donors' samples. The CDR3 runs from the conserved cysteine through the conserved F or W. A D gene is named only where the DNA matches it firmly. For some rows the clone size is stated as once, few or many, or as a class when expanded; others skip it.

D gene,J gene,clone size,V gene,CDR3 DNA,CDR3 protein
TRBD1,TRBJ1-1,-,TRBV27,TGTGCCAGCACCGAGACAGGGGTCGGCACTGAAGCTTTCTTT,CASTETGVGTEAFF
-,TRBJ1-1,many,TRBV6-6,TGTGCCAGCAGTTACTCGTGGGTGAACACTGAAGCTTTCTTT,CASSYSWVNTEAFF
-,TRBJ1-1,few,TRBV7-4,TGTGCTGGACTGGGGGTGAACACTGAAGCTTTCTTT,CAGLGVNTEAFF
TRBD1,TRBJ1-2,few,TRBV27,TGTGCCAGCAGTAAAGGGACAGGATTTGCTGGCTACACCTTC,CASSKGTGFAGYTF
-,TRBJ2-2,-,TRBV10-3,TGTGCCATCAGTGTGTGGGAAACGAACACCGGGGAGCTGTTTTTT,CAISVWETNTGELFF
-,TRBJ2-2,few,TRBV6-5,TGTGCCAGCAGTTACTCCCTGGACGCCGCGAACACCGGGGAGCTGTTTTTT,CASSYSLDAANTGELFF
-,TRBJ1-5,few,TRBV4-1,TGCGCCAGCAGTCAAGAAGCGGGTGGCAATCAGCCCCAGCATTTT,CASSQEAGGNQPQHF
-,TRBJ2-1,few,TRBV29-1,TGCAGCGTCCGCCAAAGAGAAACCCTCTCCTACAATGAGCAGTTCTTC,CSVRQRETLSYNEQFF
-,TRBJ1-1,few,TRBV27,TGTGCCAGCAGTTTTTCTGAGGGGGGCACTGAAGCTTTCTTT,CASSFSEGGTEAFF
-,TRBJ1-1,many,TRBV4-3,TGCGCCAGCAGCCAAGACCTGACAGGTCCGGGGATGAACACTGAAGCTTTCTTT,CASSQDLTGPGMNTEAFF
-,TRBJ2-2,-,TRBV7-6,TGTGCCAGCAGCCCAGCCGGGGAGCTGTTTTTT,CASSPAGELFF
-,TRBJ2-7,-,TRBV28,TGTGCCAGCAGTTTAATAGTCGGCTCCTACGAGCAGTACTTC,CASSLIVGSYEQYF
TRBD2,TRBJ2-2,few,TRBV7-9,TGTGCCAGCAGCTCACCGGGGAATAGCGGGGGAGCTAACACCGGGGAGCTGTTTTTT,CASSSPGNSGGANTGELFF
TRBD1,TRBJ1-5,few,TRBV6-2/TRBV6-3,TGTGCCAGCAGCAACTCCGACAGGGCCTATCAGCCCCAGCATTTT,CASSNSDRAYQPQHF
-,TRBJ1-1,few,TRBV7-9,TGTGCCAGCAGCAGCTATCGCGGGGTCACTGAAGCTTTCTTT,CASSSYRGVTEAFF
TRBD2,TRBJ2-2,few,TRBV4-1,TGCGCCAGCAGCCAGGGACTACAGAACACCGGGGAGCTGTTTTTT,CASSQGLQNTGELFF
TRBD1,TRBJ2-2,-,TRBV24-1,TGTGCCACCAGTGATTTACCCAGGGGGCTGTACGGGGAGCTGTTTTTT,CATSDLPRGLYGELFF
-,TRBJ1-1,few,TRBV12-3/TRBV12-4,TGTGCCAGCAATAATGACGTTGAAGCTTTCTTT,CASNNDVEAFF
TRBD1,TRBJ1-2,-,TRBV4-1,TGCGCCAGCAGCCAAAATCCGAAAACAGGGGGAGGAAATGGCTACACCTTC,CASSQNPKTGGGNGYTF
TRBD2,TRBJ2-1,-,TRBV7-3,TGTGCCAGCAACTTAGGCGGGGGGGGATTTGTTGAGCAGTTCTTC,CASNLGGGGFVEQFF
-,TRBJ2-1,-,TRBV14,TGTGCCAGCACCCTCAGCGGTGAGCAGTTCTTC,CASTLSGEQFF
-,TRBJ2-5,-,TRBV4-1,TGCGCCAGCAGCCAACGCCGACAGCAAGAGACCCAGTACTTC,CASSQRRQQETQYF
-,TRBJ2-7,-,TRBV5-4,TGTGCCAGCAGCTTGGCTCCTTTCGGGACCCGACGGGACGAGCAGTACTTC,CASSLAPFGTRRDEQYF
-,TRBJ1-1,few,TRBV12-3/TRBV12-4,TGTGCCAGCAGTTTGGAAGTGTACACTGAAGCTTTCTTT,CASSLEVYTEAFF
-,TRBJ1-1,-,TRBV12-3/TRBV12-4,TGTGCCAGCAGGTGGTCCCAGAACACTGAAGCTTTCTTT,CASRWSQNTEAFF